The entry below gives a single TCR beta chain sequence along with its context. The study recruited people aged about 18 to 89 years across 24 US areas. Cohorts were assigned according to the clinical history that participants reported. In the original workflow: Amplified reference gene primers provided the basis for estimating nucleated cell counts. Sequencing used immunoSEQ multiplex PCR; TCRdb keeps in-frame clones, though not all of them. V, J and clone size were drawn from that table, and D and trimming were deduced from the DNA. Here the sample spans around 85,000 clones, around 89% being singletons. The data were taken from a study of blood T cell repertoires in COVID-19. In the study overall: From T cells, B-cell-depleted T cells, or PBMCs came the material, which was cDNA or gDNA.

CDR1 LNHDA and CDR2 SQIVND come from the germline V gene (reference sequence). The CDR3 has 16 amino acids. The ends lost 2 bases at V and 11 bases at J; junction bases unmatched: 15. The J gene is TRBJ1-5, the V gene TRBV19; 7 bases are shared with TRBD1. This clonotype originated in a woman aged 50 to 60 with acute COVID-19. Sequenced sample: PBMCs or T cells enriched from blood (not recorded which). CDR3 sequence (DNA): TGTGCCAGTAGTATACACCCCCAGGGGGAATCCCGGTCCCAGCATTTT. This sequence encodes CASSIHPQGESRSQHF.